This T cell receptor beta chain was identified during a study of lymphopenia after photon versus proton radiotherapy. Sequenced by immunoSEQ multiplex PCR; TCRdb stores in-frame clones only, minus some. The repertoire includes 25,000 to 35,000 clones, about 86% of them detected once, and approximately 50% sits in the top ten. The study, taken as a whole, reports: After lymphocyte nadir, photon-treated repertoires showed oligoclonal expansion, especially CD8+ Temra.

As regards this clone: Antigen unknown.

V was clipped by 6 bases and J by 3 bases, with 15 bases between them. CDR3 length equals 15 residues. Per the germline V gene, CDR1 is SGHTA and CDR2 is FQGTGA. The sequencing here drew on peripheral blood, taken from a patient treated with proton-based radiotherapy. This receptor was obtained from a woman aged 55-69 years with cholangiocarcinoma. Some clones in this sample may be carry-over from other donors' samples. The chain has TRBV7-3 and TRBJ1-5; weak D call: TRBD1 (5 bases). The CDR3 DNA sequence: TGTGCCAGCAGAGCCTTGGAGGGGAACAATCAGCCCCAGCATTTT. Its translation is CASRALEGNNQPQHF.